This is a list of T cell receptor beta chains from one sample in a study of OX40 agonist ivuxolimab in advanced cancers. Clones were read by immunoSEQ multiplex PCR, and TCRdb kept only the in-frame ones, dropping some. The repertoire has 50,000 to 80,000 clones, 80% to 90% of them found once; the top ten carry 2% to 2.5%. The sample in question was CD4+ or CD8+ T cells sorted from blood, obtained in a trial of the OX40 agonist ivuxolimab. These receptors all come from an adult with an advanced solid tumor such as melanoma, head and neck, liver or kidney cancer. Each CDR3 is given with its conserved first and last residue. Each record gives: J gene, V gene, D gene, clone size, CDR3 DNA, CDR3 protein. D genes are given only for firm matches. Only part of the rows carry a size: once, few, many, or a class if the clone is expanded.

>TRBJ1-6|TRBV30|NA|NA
TGTGCCTGGAGAGGAGGCCCCGGGGCGTATAATTCACCCCTCCACTTT
CAWRGGPGAYNSPLHF
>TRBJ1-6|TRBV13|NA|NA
TGTGCCAGCAGCTTAGACCCCGATAATTCACCCCTTCACTTT
CASSLDPDNSPLHF
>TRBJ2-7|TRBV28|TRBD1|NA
TGTGCCAGCACCCCCGGATTCGCCGGGACAGATTCCTACGAGCAGTACTTC
CASTPGFAGTDSYEQYF
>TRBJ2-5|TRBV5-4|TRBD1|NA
TGTGCCAGCAGCTTGGGGGGACAGGGGAAAGAGACCCAGTACTTC
CASSLGGQGKETQYF
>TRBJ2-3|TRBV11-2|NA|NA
TGTGCCAGCAGCTTACGTATAGGGGCCGATACGCAGTATTTT
CASSLRIGADTQYF
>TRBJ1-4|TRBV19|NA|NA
TGTGCCAGTAGTCAAGGGGATACACTGTTTTTT
CASSQGDTLFF
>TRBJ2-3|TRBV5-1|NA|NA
TGCGCCAGCAGCTTGGAGACAGATACGCAGTATTTT
CASSLETDTQYF
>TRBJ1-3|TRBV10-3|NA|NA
TGTGCCATCAGTGAGGCGGGCTCCTCTGGAAACACCATATATTTT
CAISEAGSSGNTIYF
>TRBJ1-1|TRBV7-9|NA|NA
TGTGCCAGCAGCCCCACCTTAAACACTGAAGCTTTCTTT
CASSPTLNTEAFF
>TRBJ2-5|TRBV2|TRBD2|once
TGTGCCAGCAATGGAGGGACGGGACTAGCGGGGGGGCCTCAAGAGACCCAGTACTTC
CASNGGTGLAGGPQETQYF